This TCR beta chain is from a study of a mutant IDH1 vaccine in newly diagnosed glioma. A remark on this clone: What it binds is not known.

Germline V lookup: CDR1 SEHNR, CDR2 FQNEAQ (reference sequence). This CDR3 has 16 residues. V was cut by 4 bases and J by 4 bases, with 20 bases left in between. Sequencing was performed with immunoSEQ multiplex PCR; in TCRdb, only in-frame clones are kept and a portion is missing. The sample yields about 53,000 clones, about three quarters seen once. Indicated time point: week 23, last vaccination. The investigators gave 300 ug of mutant IDH1 20-mer peptide in each vaccine dose, together with topical imiquimod. The receptor comes from a woman in her thirties or forties with glioma. Some clones in this sample may be carry-over from other donors' samples. The sample consisted of PBMCs, taken from a glioma patient whose treatment included an IDH1 peptide vaccine. The chain has TRBV7-9 and TRBJ2-7, with D perhaps matching TRBD1 (5 bases). The CDR3 reads CASSSVLSKKGYEQYF. The DNA of the CDR3 is TGTGCCAGCAGCTCTGTACTTAGCAAAAAGGGGTACGAGCAGTACTTC.